What follows are 8 T cell receptor beta chains derived from one specimen sequenced in a study of OX40 agonist ivuxolimab in advanced cancers. Sequencing was performed with immunoSEQ multiplex PCR; in TCRdb, only in-frame clones are kept and a portion is missing. Among approximately 69,000 clones listed, 88% were seen once. This specimen was CD4+ or CD8+ T cells sorted from blood, taken in a trial of the OX40 agonist ivuxolimab. The source of these receptors is an adult with an advanced solid tumor such as melanoma, head and neck, liver or kidney cancer.

J is TRBJ1-1 and V is TRBV11-2, with D hard to call. The CDR3 extends over 11 amino acids. Looked up from germline, CDR1 is SGHAT and CDR2 is FQNNGV. The V end lost 1 base, the J end lost 6 bases, and 3 bases lay between the germline ends. CDR3 coding DNA: TGTGCCAGCAGCTTAGGGCCTGAAGCTTTCTTT. Protein sequence: CASSLGPEAFF.

The V call is TRBV11-2, the J call TRBJ1-2, with D uncertain. The V gene's germline CDR1 is SGHAT and CDR2 FQNNGV. There are 14 residues in the CDR3. V was clipped by 4 bases and J by 0 bases, with 9 bases between them. CDR3: CASSSAETNYGYTF. The CDR3 DNA sequence: TGTGCCAGCAGCTCCGCCGAGACTAACTATGGCTACACCTTC.

This rearrangement joins TRBV7-9 to TRBJ1-1; D is unclear. Germline CDR1 is SEHNR and CDR2 is FQNEAQ (reference sequence). The germline V and J ends were trimmed by 3 bases and 2 bases, with 16 bases remaining between them. The CDR3 length is 16 residues. CDR3: CASSFGYVRSNTEAFF. CDR3 DNA: TGTGCCAGCAGCTTCGGATACGTACGCTCCAACACTGAAGCTTTCTTT.

Worth noting for this clone: The junction shows a germline mismatch at one end, possibly a read error. The rearrangement joins TRBV6-1 to TRBJ2-7; 11 nucleotides agree with TRBD2. The CDR3 totals 14 residues. Germline V lookup: CDR1 MNHNS, CDR2 SASEGT. The CDR3 region is CAISEASGRSEQYF. CDR3 coding DNA: TGTGCCATCAGTGAGGCTAGCGGGAGGAGCGAGCAGTACTTC.

This clone was counted a few times. The genes are TRBV2 and TRBJ1-2; possible D gene TRBD1, 5 bases. Germline-derived CDR1 and CDR2 are SNHLY and FYNNEI. Trimming took 6 bases from V and 3 from J, leaving 14 bases between them. The CDR3 contains 14 residues. CDR3 sequence reads: CASSAREFDYGYTF. The CDR3 DNA reads TGTGCCAGCAGCGCCAGGGAATTCGACTATGGCTACACCTTC. Together with reference TRBV2 and TRBJ1-2, the CDR3 gives the full variable domain: EPEVTQTPSHQVTQMGQEVILRCVPISNHLYFYWYRQILGQKVEFLVSFYNNEISEKSEIFDDQFSVERPDGSNFTLKIRSTKLEDSAMYFCASSAREFDYGYTFGSGTRLTVV.

This chain joins TRBV18 and TRBJ2-7; tentatively, D is TRBD1 (5 bases). The CDR3 sequence is 14 residues long. Trimming removed 5 bases at V and 3 bases at J, with 14 bases between. Germline V gene lookup returns CDR1 KGHSH and CDR2 LQKENI. The CDR3 DNA sequence: TGTGCCAGCTCATATTCAGGGAACGGCTACGAGCAGTACTTC. Protein: CASSYSGNGYEQYF.

The CDR3 DNA reads TGTGCCAGCAGCTCACTCGGACGGGGCTCCTACGAGCAGTACTTC. It specifies CASSSLGRGSYEQYF. The J gene is TRBJ2-7, the V gene TRBV7-9, with D possibly being TRBD2 (5 bases). The CDR3 runs to 15 residues. Between the trimmed V and J ends, which lost 4 bases and 0 bases, there was a span of 13 bases. CDR1 and CDR2 from the germline V gene are SEHNR and FQNEAQ (reference sequence).

V and J are TRBV7-9 and TRBJ2-2; 8 nucleotides line up with TRBD1. The V gene end was trimmed by 5 bases and the J gene end by 1 base; junction bases not matched to a gene: 3. Germline V lookup: CDR1 SEHNR, CDR2 FQNEAQ (reference sequence). The CDR3 runs 15 residues. CDR3 DNA sequence: TGTGCCAGCAGCCCAGGACAGGGGAACACCGGGGAGCTGTTTTTT. This gives the protein CASSPGQGNTGELFF.